This T cell receptor (beta chain) derives from a study of blood T cell repertoires in COVID-19. Study summary: Material from acute and convalescent COVID-19 was sourced from the United States, Italy and Spain. Sources were T cells, B-cell-depleted T cells, or PBMCs; the material itself was cDNA or gDNA.

In the authors' workflow: Estimation of nucleated cell counts was performed using reference gene primer amplification. Sequencing used immunoSEQ multiplex PCR; TCRdb keeps in-frame clones, though not all of them. D and trimming come from the DNA, and the V and J calls and clone size come from that table. In the table there are 250,000 to 350,000 clones, 89% of which are singletons. V was clipped by 4 bases and J by 4 bases; unmatched bases: 5. This CDR3 contains 14 residues. Germline CDR1 SGHTA, CDR2 FQGNSA. The source is a woman aged 40 to 50 who had recovered from COVID-19. The chain recombines TRBV7-2 with TRBJ2-7, with TRBD2 matching 9 bases. Sequenced: peripheral blood. In nucleotides, the CDR3 is TGTGCCAGCAGCTGGCTAGCGGGAAGTTACGAGCAGTACTTC. It codes for CASSWLAGSYEQYF.